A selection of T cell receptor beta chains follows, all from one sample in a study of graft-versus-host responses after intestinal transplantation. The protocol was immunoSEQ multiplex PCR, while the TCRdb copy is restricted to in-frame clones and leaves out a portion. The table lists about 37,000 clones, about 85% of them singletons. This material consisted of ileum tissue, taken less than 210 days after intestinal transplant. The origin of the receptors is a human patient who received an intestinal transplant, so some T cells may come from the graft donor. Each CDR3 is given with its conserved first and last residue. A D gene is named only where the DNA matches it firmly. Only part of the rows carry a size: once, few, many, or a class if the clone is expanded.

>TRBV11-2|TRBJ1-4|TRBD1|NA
TGTGCCAGCAGCGCTCGGACAGGGGCAAATGAAAAACTGTTTTTT
CASSARTGANEKLFF
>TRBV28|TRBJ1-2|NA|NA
TGTGCCAGCAGCCCAGGGCCAGGCTATGGCTACACCTTC
CASSPGPGYGYTF
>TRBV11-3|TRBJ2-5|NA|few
TGTGCCAGCAGCCGAGGGGGGTCACTCCAAGAGACCCAGTACTTC
CASSRGGSLQETQYF
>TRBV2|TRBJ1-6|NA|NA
TGTGCCAGCAGTGGGACACCTCGTGAGAATTCACCCCTCCACTTT
CASSGTPRENSPLHF
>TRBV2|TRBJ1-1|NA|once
TGTGCCAGCAGCTCCATTCCGGGAAACACTGAAGCTTTCTTT
CASSSIPGNTEAFF
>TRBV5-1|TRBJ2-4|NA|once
TGCGCCAGCAGCGCACGTAGTTGGGGCAAAAACATTCAGTACTTC
CASSARSWGKNIQYF
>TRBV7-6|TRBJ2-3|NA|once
TGTGCCAGTAAGGGCCCATTTAGCACAGATACGCAGTATTTT
CASKGPFSTDTQYF
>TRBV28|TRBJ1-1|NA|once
TGTGCCAGCGTCGACACTGAAGCTTTCTTT
CASVDTEAFF
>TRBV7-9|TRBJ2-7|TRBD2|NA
TGTGCCAGCAGCTTAGCGCGGGGGACCACCGCCTACGAGCAGTACTTC
CASSLARGTTAYEQYF
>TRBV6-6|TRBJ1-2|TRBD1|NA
TGTGCCAGCAGTTACACGACAGGGAAATGGCATGGCTACACCTTC
CASSYTTGKWHGYTF
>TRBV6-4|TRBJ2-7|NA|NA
TGTGCCAGCAGTGAGGGTCCCAAGGAGACAGGCCTTAACTCCTACGAGCAGTACTTC
CASSEGPKETGLNSYEQYF
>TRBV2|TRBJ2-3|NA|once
TGTGCCAGCAGTGATGTTTCTTCCCACACAGATACGCAGTATTTT
CASSDVSSHTDTQYF
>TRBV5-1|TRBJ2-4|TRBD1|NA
TGCGCCAGCAGCTCAGGACAGGGCCCCGCCAAAAACATTCAGTACTTC
CASSSGQGPAKNIQYF
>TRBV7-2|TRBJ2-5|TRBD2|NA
TGTGCCAGCAGCTTACAGCGGGGCCAAGAGACCCAGTACTTC
CASSLQRGQETQYF
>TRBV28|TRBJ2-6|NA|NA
TGTGCCGGCTCAGGGGTCGGGGCCAACGTCCTGACTTTC
CAGSGVGANVLTF
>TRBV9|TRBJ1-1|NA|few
TGTGCCAGCAGTCAGGGAGCTAAGAACACTGAAGCTTTCTTT
CASSQGAKNTEAFF
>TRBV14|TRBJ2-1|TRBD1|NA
TGTGCCAGCAGCCGGGACAGGAGCTCCTACAATGAGCAGTTCTTC
CASSRDRSSYNEQFF
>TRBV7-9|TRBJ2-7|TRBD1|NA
TGTGCCAGCAGCTTGTCAGGGGGTCTGGCCTACGAGCAGTACTTC
CASSLSGGLAYEQYF
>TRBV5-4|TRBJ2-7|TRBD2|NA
TGTGCCAGCAGCCCTTGGGGGGGCTACGAGCAGTACTTC
CASSPWGGYEQYF
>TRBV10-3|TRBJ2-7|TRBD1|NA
TGTGCCTCACAGCAGGGACAGGGAATCAACGAGCAGTACTTC
CASQQGQGINEQYF
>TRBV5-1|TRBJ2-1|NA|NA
TGCGCCAGCAGCCCCCGGGACTCATACAATGAGCAGTTCTTC
CASSPRDSYNEQFF
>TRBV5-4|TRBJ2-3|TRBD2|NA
TGTGCCAGCAGCAGGCGGGGGGGAGGCGCAGATACGCAGTATTTT
CASSRRGGGADTQYF
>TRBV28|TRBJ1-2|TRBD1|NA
TGTGCCAGCAGCCGGGACAGGGGATATGACTACACCTTC
CASSRDRGYDYTF
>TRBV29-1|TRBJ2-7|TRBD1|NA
TGCAGCGTTGAAGGGGACAGCTCCTACTCCTACGAGCAGTACTTC
CSVEGDSSYSYEQYF
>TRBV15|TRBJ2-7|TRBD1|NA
TGTGCCACCAGCGAGAGAGACAGGGCAAGAGGCGAGCAGTACTTC
CATSERDRARGEQYF
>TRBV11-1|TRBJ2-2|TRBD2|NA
TGTGCCAGCAGCTTCTCCTCGCGGGGGGAGAACACCGGGGAGCTGTTTTTT
CASSFSSRGENTGELFF
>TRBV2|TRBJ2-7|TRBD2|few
TGTGCCAGCAACTCGGGGGGGCCCTACGAGCAGTACTTC
CASNSGGPYEQYF
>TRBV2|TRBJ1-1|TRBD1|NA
TGTGCCAGCAGCCAAGGGGGCGGGAACACTGAAGCTTTCTTT
CASSQGGGNTEAFF
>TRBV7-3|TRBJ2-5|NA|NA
TGTGCCAGCAGCTTAACCGGGCAGGGAGGAGAGACCCAGTACTTC
CASSLTGQGGETQYF
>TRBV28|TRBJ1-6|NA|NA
TGTGCCAGCATCAAGGAGGTGGTCCCAATTTCACCCCTCCACTTT
CASIKEVVPISPLHF
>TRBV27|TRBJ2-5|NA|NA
TGTGCCAGCAGGCCTTGGGCCTTTTTGACAGAGACCCAGTACTTC
CASRPWAFLTETQYF
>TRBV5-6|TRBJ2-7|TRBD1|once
TGTGCCAGCAGCGACCAGACAGGGCTTACCTACGAGCAGTACTTC
CASSDQTGLTYEQYF
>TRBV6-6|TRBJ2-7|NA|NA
TGTGCCAGCAGTTCATATCCAAGCTCCTACGAGCAGTACTTC
CASSSYPSSYEQYF
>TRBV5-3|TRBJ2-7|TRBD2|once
TGTGCCAGAAGCTTGGATCTAGCGGGAGGTTTGTTCGACGAGCAGTACTTC
CARSLDLAGGLFDEQYF
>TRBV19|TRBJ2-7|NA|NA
TGTGCCAGTAGTAGGAGGGACGGGACCTACGAGCAGTACTTC
CASSRRDGTYEQYF
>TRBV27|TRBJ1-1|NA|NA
TGTGCCAGCAGTGTCATGGGGGCGAACACTGAAGCTTTCTTT
CASSVMGANTEAFF
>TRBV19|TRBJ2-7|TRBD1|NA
TGTGCCAGTAGCGTACAGGGGGCGGGATCCTACGAGCAGTACTTC
CASSVQGAGSYEQYF
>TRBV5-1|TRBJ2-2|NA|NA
TGCGCCAGCAGCTTAGGTCTGGCGAACACCGGGGAGCTGTTTTTT
CASSLGLANTGELFF
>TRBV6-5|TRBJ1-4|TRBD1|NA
TGTGCCAGCAGTTCTACCGGGACAGGGGACTTGGAAAAACTGTTTTTT
CASSSTGTGDLEKLFF
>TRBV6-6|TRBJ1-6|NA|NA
TGTGCCAGCAGTTCAACCAACGATTCACCCCTCCACTTT
CASSSTNDSPLHF
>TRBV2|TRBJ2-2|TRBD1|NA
TGTGCCGGCCGGGACAGGGAAACCGGGGAGCTGTTTTTT
CAGRDRETGELFF
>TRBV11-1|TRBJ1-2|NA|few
TGTGCCAGCAGCTTAGGGGGCTATGGCTACACCTTC
CASSLGGYGYTF
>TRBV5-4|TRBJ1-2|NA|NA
TGTGCCAGCAGCTCCGGGCCTCTCTATGGCTACACCTTC
CASSSGPLYGYTF
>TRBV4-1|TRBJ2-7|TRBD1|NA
TGCGCCAGCAGCCAAGATGGGGCCCGGGACAGGGCCTACGAGCAGTACTTC
CASSQDGARDRAYEQYF
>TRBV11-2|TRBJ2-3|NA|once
TGTGCCAGCAGCCCAGTGTTGAGACCTAGCACAGATACGCAGTATTTT
CASSPVLRPSTDTQYF
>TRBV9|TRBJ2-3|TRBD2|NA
TGTGCCAGCAGCGTAGTGGCGCTAGCGGGAAATACGCAGTATTTT
CASSVVALAGNTQYF
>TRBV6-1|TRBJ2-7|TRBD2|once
TGTGCCAGCAGTGTGGGACTAGCGGAGACCTACGAGCAGTACTTC
CASSVGLAETYEQYF
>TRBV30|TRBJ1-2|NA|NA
TGTGCCTGGAGTCGCCCGACAGGAGGGGGAATCTATGGCTACACCTTC
CAWSRPTGGGIYGYTF
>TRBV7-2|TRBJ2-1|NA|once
TGTGCCAGCAGCTCGTGGGCTTACAATGAGCAGTTCTTC
CASSSWAYNEQFF
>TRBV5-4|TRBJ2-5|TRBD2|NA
TGTGCCAGCAGCTGGGGACTAGCGGGCCTCCAAGAGACCCAGTACTTC
CASSWGLAGLQETQYF
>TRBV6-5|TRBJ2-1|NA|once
TGTGCCAGCAGTTACTCGAGGGGACAATACAATGAGCAGTTCTTC
CASSYSRGQYNEQFF
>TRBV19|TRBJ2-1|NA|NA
TGTGCCAGTAGTATATTGGCGGTGTCCTACAATGAGCAGTTCTTC
CASSILAVSYNEQFF
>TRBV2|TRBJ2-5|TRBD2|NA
TGTGCCAGCAGTGATTGGGCTAGCGGGATGAAAGAGACCCAGTACTTC
CASSDWASGMKETQYF
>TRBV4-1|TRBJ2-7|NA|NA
TGCGCCAGCAGCCAAGATTGGGGCTACGAGCAGTACTTC
CASSQDWGYEQYF